These 19 T cell receptor beta chains were all obtained from the same sample, sequenced in a study of blood T cell repertoires in COVID-19. Libraries were prepared by immunoSEQ multiplex PCR; TCRdb keeps only in-frame clonotypes and omits some of them. The sample contains 150,000 or so clones, 80% to 90% of which appear only once. Sequencing input: peripheral blood. All receptors come from a woman aged 45-65 years with COVID-19, enrolled during active disease.

This sequence joins TRBV6-2 or TRBV6-3 and TRBJ2-3; TRBD2 matches 9 bases. The CDR3 totals 15 residues. Losses at the gene ends were 2 bases for V and 5 bases for J; bases not matched to a gene: 5. Per the germline V gene, CDR1 is MNHEY and CDR2 is SVGEGT. The CDR3 region has the DNA TGTGCCAGCAGTTACGCTAGCGGGGACAGAGATACGCAGTATTTT. As protein: CASSYASGDRDTQYF.

As concerns this clone: At the DNA level, this CDR3 is encoded by other sequences in the same sample as well. This chain links TRBV20-1 with TRBJ1-1; D is uncertain. There are 11 residues in the CDR3. The V gene lost 3 bases and the J gene lost 4 bases, with 6 bases spanning the gap. Germline-derived CDR1 and CDR2 are DFQATT and SNEGSKA (reference sequence). CDR3 coding DNA: TGCAGTGCTAGTCCGGGCACTGAAGCTTTCTTT. Translated, it gives CSASPGTEAFF.

The chain carries TRBV5-1 and TRBJ2-3, with a tentative D call TRBD2 (6 bases). Trimming removed 4 bases at V and 4 bases at J, with 10 bases between. Germline V gene sequence: CDR1 SGHRS, CDR2 YFSETQ. The CDR3 has 13 residues. CDR3 bases: TGCGCCAGCAGCCCATCGGGAGCAGATACGCAGTATTTT. Translated: CASSPSGADTQYF.

This clone was counted only a few times. This chain joins TRBV28 and TRBJ1-2, with D possibly matching TRBD1 (5 bases). V lost 3 bases and J 8 bases, leaving 16 bases between the germline ends. Germline lookup yields CDR1 MDHEN and CDR2 SYDVKM. The CDR3 loop spans 14 amino acids. The CDR3 loop is CASSLWDLGRGYTF. CDR3 in DNA: TGTGCCAGCAGTTTGTGGGACTTAGGGAGGGGCTACACCTTC.

The chain employs TRBV5-1 and TRBJ2-1, with D maybe TRBD2 (5 bases). Trimming removed 5 bases at V and 0 bases at J, with 9 bases between. Germline values: CDR1 SGHRS, CDR2 YFSETQ. This CDR3 has 14 amino acids. The CDR3 reads CASRRESSYNEQFF. The CDR3 coding sequence is TGCGCCAGCAGAAGGGAGAGCTCCTACAATGAGCAGTTCTTC.

This clone was seen only a few times. This sequence joins TRBV10-3 and TRBJ1-2, with 10 bases lining up with TRBD1. The CDR3 length is 15 residues. J lost 9 bases, V lost 5 bases, and 12 bases had no gene match. The V gene's germline CDR1 is ENHRY and CDR2 SYGVKD. The CDR3 loop is CAISQEGDRGARYTF. Here the CDR3 DNA reads TGTGCCATCAGTCAGGAGGGGGACAGGGGTGCACGCTACACCTTC.

The V call is TRBV6-2 or TRBV6-3, the J call TRBJ1-6; D possibly corresponds to TRBD1 (6 bases). Germline V gives CDR1 MNHEY, CDR2 SVGEGT. V dropped 0 bases and J dropped 5 bases, with 8 bases sitting between them. The CDR3 loop spans 15 amino acids. CDR3 sequence: CASSYSGQDNSPLHF. The CDR3 nucleotides read TGTGCCAGCAGTTACTCGGGACAAGATAATTCACCCCTCCACTTT.

This sequence joins TRBV7-9 and TRBJ1-1, with D maybe TRBD1 (5 bases). CDR1 is SEHNR, CDR2 FQNEAQ, per germline (reference sequence). V shed 1 base and J shed 6 bases, with 9 bases lying between them. The CDR3 covers 13 residues. This chain's CDR3 is CASSLGQGAEAFF. Written as DNA, the CDR3 is TGTGCCAGCAGCTTAGGTCAGGGCGCTGAAGCTTTCTTT.

This chain links TRBV13 with TRBJ1-2, with D possibly TRBD1 on 6 matching bases. In germline, CDR1 is PRHDT, CDR2 FYEKMQ (reference sequence). V lost 2 bases, J lost 7 bases, and 14 bases lay in between. CDR3 length equals 14 residues. The CDR3 DNA is TGTGCCAGCAGCTTACAGGGGAGAGTAGGTGGCTACACCTTC. Translation gives CASSLQGRVGGYTF.

The chain recombines TRBV7-9 with TRBJ2-7; 9 bases fit TRBD1. This CDR3 is built from 16 residues. Germline-derived CDR1 and CDR2 are SEHNR and FQNEAQ (reference sequence). The J segment lost 4 bases and the V segment lost 5 bases, leaving 12 bases of the junction unmatched. The DNA for the CDR3 is TGTGCCAGCAGCGAGACTACCGGGACAGGGAAATACGAGCAGTACTTC. Protein sequence: CASSETTGTGKYEQYF.

This clone showed up just once. The CDR3: CASSENFDRAVYSPLHF. The CDR3 DNA is TGTGCCAGCTCAGAAAACTTTGACAGGGCAGTTTATTCACCCCTCCACTTT. The V gene is TRBV18, the J gene TRBJ1-6, with 7 bases identical to TRBD1. CDR1 is KGHSH and CDR2 is LQKENI in the germline V gene. The CDR3 is 17 amino acids. Losses at the gene ends were 5 bases for V and 8 bases for J; bases not matched to a gene: 15.

V and J are TRBV5-1 and TRBJ2-1, with TRBD1 as a possible D gene (6 bases). Germline-derived CDR1 and CDR2 are SGHRS and YFSETQ. With 1 base removed from V and 3 bases from J, the gap between germline ends came to 11 bases. The CDR3 is 15 amino acids. In nucleotides, the CDR3 is TGCGCCAGCAGCTTGACAGGGACGGGCTACAATGAGCAGTTCTTC. The encoded protein is CASSLTGTGYNEQFF. Full variable domain (rest looked up from reference TRBV5-1 and TRBJ2-1): KAGVTQTPRYLIKTRGQQVTLSCSPISGHRSVSWYQQTPGQGLQFLFEYFSETQRNKGNFPGRFSGRQFSNSRSEMNVSTLELGDSALYLCASSLTGTGYNEQFFGPGTRLTVL.

The V and J genes are TRBV6-5 and TRBJ1-2, with a weak D call TRBD1 (6 bases). Germline CDR1 is MNHEY and CDR2 is SVGAGI. The V end was cut by 0 bases, the J end by 6 bases, with 11 bases between. This CDR3 has 14 amino acids. CDR3 sequence: CASSYSAAGDGYTF. The CDR3 DNA follows: TGTGCCAGCAGTTACTCGGCAGCAGGGGATGGCTACACCTTC.

The chain couples TRBV4-1 to TRBJ2-7; TRBD2 matches at 7 bases. This CDR3 is built from 16 residues. Germline V gene lookup returns CDR1 MGHRA and CDR2 YSYEKL. V shed 3 bases and J 2 bases; nucleotides not matched to a gene: 10. This chain's CDR3 is CASSQNPGLQTYEQYF. The CDR3 DNA is TGCGCCAGCAGCCAGAACCCGGGACTACAGACCTACGAGCAGTACTTC.

In its sample, this clone was seen once. The junction and the germline gene differ at one end; a read error may be behind it. This chain joins TRBV13 and TRBJ2-2; D is unclear. The germline V gene has CDR1 PRHDT and CDR2 FYEKMQ (reference sequence). This CDR3 spans 13 amino acids. The CDR3 bases are TGTGCCAGCAGCCTAGGCCAGACCGGGGAGCTGTTTTTT. As protein: CASSLGQTGELFF. Filled out from reference TRBV13 and TRBJ2-2, the complete variable domain reads AAGVIQSPRHLIKEKRETATLKCYPIPRHDTVYWYQQGPGQDPQFLISFYEKMQSDKGSIPDRFSAQQFSDYHSELNMSSLELGDSALYFCASSLGQTGELFFGEGSRLTVL.

The chain carries TRBV19 and TRBJ2-7, with a weak D call TRBD1 (5 bases). This CDR3 is 14 amino acids long. V lost 1 base and J lost 2, with 9 bases in between. Germline V CDR1 and CDR2: LNHDA, SQIVND (reference sequence). As DNA, the CDR3 is TGTGCCAGTAGTATAGCGGTGACAGCCTACGAGCAGTACTTC. It specifies CASSIAVTAYEQYF. Full variable domain (rest looked up from reference TRBV19 and TRBJ2-7): DGGITQSPKYLFRKEGQNVTLSCEQNLNHDAMYWYRQDPGQGLRLIYYSQIVNDFQKGDIAEGYSVSREKKESFPLTVTSAQKNPTAFYLCASSIAVTAYEQYFGPGTRLTVT.

This clone has a handful of counts. The chain links TRBV19 to TRBJ2-3; D possibly corresponds to TRBD1 (6 bases). Germline V lookup: CDR1 LNHDA, CDR2 SQIVND (reference sequence). Trimming pared 6 bases from V and 6 bases from J, leaving 13 bases between. CDR3 size: 13 residues. Here the CDR3 reads CASSVPRGDTQYF. CDR3 DNA sequence: TGTGCCAGTAGCGTCCCGAGGGGGGATACGCAGTATTTT.

V and J are TRBV2 and TRBJ2-2; 8 bases are a match to TRBD2. The CDR3 totals 14 residues. Germline assignment: CDR1 SNHLY and CDR2 FYNNEI. With V trimmed by 8 bases and J by 4 bases, 6 bases remained unmatched. The CDR3 sequence: CASGKRGSTGELFF. The CDR3 bases are TGTGCCAGCGGAAAGCGGGGGAGCACCGGGGAGCTGTTTTTT.

The gene calls are TRBV4-3 and TRBJ1-1, with a possible D match to TRBD1 (5 bases). Germline CDR1 reads LGHNA; CDR2 reads YSLEER. The CDR3 covers 15 residues. With 0 bases removed from V and 0 bases from J, the gap between germline ends came to 8 bases. Here the CDR3 DNA reads TGCGCCAGCAGCCAAGAGGGGGGAATGAACACTGAAGCTTTCTTT. This translates into CASSQEGGMNTEAFF.